The rows below give T cell receptor beta chains drawn from one sample of a study of T cells after yellow fever vaccination. TCRdb re-derived calls from the 5' RACE reads in MiXCR, one entry per CDR3 protein. The table records a few hundred thousand distinct CDR3 sequences, around 6.8% of them present only once. The specimen was PBMCs, collected 45 days after the first yellow fever vaccination. The receptors shown here come from a young man who received the YFV17D yellow fever vaccine. CDR3s include the opening cysteine and the closing phenylalanine or tryptophan. Fields, in order: CDR3 length, D gene, J gene, V gene, clone size, CDR3 DNA, CDR3 protein. The D gene is left open where the match is weak. Part of the rows lack a size; the others show once, few, many or a class for expanded clones.

>15|TRBD2|TRBJ2-1|TRBV28|.
TGTGCCAGCAGGTTCACTAGCGGGGGGTACAATGAGCAGTTCTTC
CASRFTSGGYNEQFF
>11|.|TRBJ1-1|TRBV6-2/TRBV6-3|few
TGTGCCAGCCGAATGATGGCTGAAGCTTTCTTT
CASRMMAEAFF
>13|.|TRBJ2-5|TRBV5-1|.
TGCGCCAGCAAAGGAGGGAACTCAGAGACCCAGTACTTC
CASKGGNSETQYF
>15|.|TRBJ1-1|TRBV19|few
TGTGCCAGTAGTATCGGGGGAACAGTGAACACTGAAGCTTTCTTT
CASSIGGTVNTEAFF
>14|.|TRBJ2-3|TRBV27|.
TGTGCCAGCAGTGATACTCGGACACTCAAGGGGCAGTATTTT
CASSDTRTLKGQYF
>14|.|TRBJ2-3|TRBV7-2|many
TGTGCCAGCAGCTTGATAGGAAGAGAAGATACGCAGTATTTT
CASSLIGREDTQYF
>15|.|TRBJ1-1|TRBV7-2|many
TGTGCCAGCAGCTTAGATTGGGGGGGCTTCACTGAAGCTTTCTTT
CASSLDWGGFTEAFF
>13|.|TRBJ2-4|TRBV28|many
TGTGCCAGGAAGAGACTAGCCAAAAACATTCAGTACTTC
CARKRLAKNIQYF
>16|.|TRBJ1-3|TRBV4-3|.
TGCGCCAGCAGCCCCCGCCCGGCCGCGCCTGGAAACACCATATATTTT
CASSPRPAAPGNTIYF
>16|TRBD1|TRBJ2-1|TRBV29-1|few
TGCAGCGTTGAAGACCCCCACAGGGGGCATGGCAATGAGCAGTTCTTC
CSVEDPHRGHGNEQFF
>17|.|TRBJ1-6|TRBV4-2|few
TGTGCCAGCAGCCCTCTCACAGGAGCAGGGAATAATTCACCCCTCCACTTT
CASSPLTGAGNNSPLHF
>15|TRBD1|TRBJ1-1|TRBV18|.
TGTGCCAGCTCACCCGGGACAGGAAGGCAACTTGAAGCTTTCTTT
CASSPGTGRQLEAFF
>15|TRBD1|TRBJ2-5|TRBV18|few
TGTGCCAGCTCACCGACACAGGGGAAGGGATGGACCCAGTACTTC
CASSPTQGKGWTQYF
>15|TRBD2|TRBJ2-3|TRBV15|few
TGTGCCACCAAGCCGACTAGCGGGGGGTTAAATACGCAGTATTTT
CATKPTSGGLNTQYF
>16|TRBD2|TRBJ2-3|TRBV28|.
TGTGCCAGCAGTTCCCTAGCGGGGGGAGACACAGATACGCAGTATTTT
CASSSLAGGDTDTQYF
>15|.|TRBJ1-2|TRBV4-3|.
TGCGCCAGCAGCCAAGTAGGGCGAAGGAGCTATGGCTACACCTTC
CASSQVGRRSYGYTF
>16|.|TRBJ1-4|TRBV5-1|many
TGCGCCAGCAGCCTCGCCGGCCGGGGAGAGAATGAAAAACTGTTTTTT
CASSLAGRGENEKLFF
>14|.|TRBJ2-5|TRBV4-3|few
TGCGCCAGCAGCCAAGGTGGCAGGGGTGAGACCCAGTACTTC
CASSQGGRGETQYF
>21|TRBD1|TRBJ2-6|TRBV3-1|.
TGTGCCAGCAGCCATGTTTTAGACCGGGACAGGGATATCTCTGGGGCCAACGTCCTGACTTTC
CASSHVLDRDRDISGANVLTF
>15|TRBD2|TRBJ2-1|TRBV6-5|many
TGTGCCAGCAGTTCATCTAGCGGGGTTTACAATGAGCAGTTCTTC
CASSSSSGVYNEQFF
>17|.|TRBJ2-5|TRBV4-1|.
TGCGCCAGCAGCCAGGAAACAGGGAGCCCGATCCAAGAGACCCAGTACTTC
CASSQETGSPIQETQYF
>14|.|TRBJ2-3|TRBV7-2|many
TGTGCCAGCAGCTTTGGAGGGGGCACAGATACGCAGTATTTT
CASSFGGGTDTQYF
>16|TRBD1|TRBJ2-1|TRBV4-3|.
TGCGCCAGCAGCCCCAGAACCGGGACAGGGTACAATGAGCAGTTCTTC
CASSPRTGTGYNEQFF
>12|TRBD1|TRBJ2-1|TRBV20-1|few
TGCAGTGCGCGCGGACAGGAGTATGAGCAGTTCTTC
CSARGQEYEQFF
>16|.|TRBJ2-2|TRBV11-2|.
TGTGCCAGCAGCGATCCAGCGGGTTTGAACACCGGGGAGCTGTTTTTT
CASSDPAGLNTGELFF
>16|.|TRBJ2-3|TRBV30|few
TGTGCCTGGAGTGTGGGCTGGACTGCTAGCACAGATACGCAGTATTTT
CAWSVGWTASTDTQYF
>15|.|TRBJ1-4|TRBV4-1|many
TGCGCCAGCAGCCAGGAGGTGGCAACTAATGAAAAACTGTTTTTT
CASSQEVATNEKLFF